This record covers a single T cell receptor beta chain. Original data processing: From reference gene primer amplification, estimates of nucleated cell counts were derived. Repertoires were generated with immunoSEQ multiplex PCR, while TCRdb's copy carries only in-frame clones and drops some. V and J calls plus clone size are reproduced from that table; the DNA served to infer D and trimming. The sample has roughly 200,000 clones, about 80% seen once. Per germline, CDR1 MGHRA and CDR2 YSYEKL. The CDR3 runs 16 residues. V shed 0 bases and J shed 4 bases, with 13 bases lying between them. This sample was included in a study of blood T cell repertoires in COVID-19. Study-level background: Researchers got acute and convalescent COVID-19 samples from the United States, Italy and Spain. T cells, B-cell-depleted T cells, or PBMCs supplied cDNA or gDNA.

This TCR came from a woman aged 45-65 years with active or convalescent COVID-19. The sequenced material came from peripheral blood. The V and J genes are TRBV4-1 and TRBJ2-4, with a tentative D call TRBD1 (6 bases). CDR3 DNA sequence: TGCGCCAGCAGCCAAGAAACCGTCCAGGGGAAAAACATTCAGTACTTC. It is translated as CASSQETVQGKNIQYF.